What follows are 22 T cell receptor beta chains derived from one specimen sequenced in a study of blood T cell repertoires in COVID-19. Assay used: immunoSEQ multiplex PCR; TCRdb lists only in-frame clones, some missing. This table holds under 300,000 clones, 80% to 95% found once. The sequencing input was peripheral blood. Every receptor here comes from a young man with COVID-19, enrolled during active disease.

The V and J genes are TRBV3-1 (or the pseudogene TRBV3-2) and TRBJ2-7; tentative D call: TRBD1 (5 bases). Germline assignment: CDR1 LGHDT and CDR2 YNNKEL (reference sequence). This CDR3 has 15 residues. V was trimmed by 1 base and J by 0 bases, leaving 10 bases between them. CDR3 loop: CASSQVLDTSYEQYF. The CDR3 DNA sequence: TGTGCCAGCAGCCAAGTATTGGACACCTCCTACGAGCAGTACTTC.

The chain is built from TRBV6-2 or TRBV6-3 and TRBJ2-1; 9 bases fit TRBD2. Per germline, CDR1 MNHEY and CDR2 SVGEGT. V was clipped by 2 bases and J by 5 bases; unmatched bases: 1. CDR3 size: 14 residues. CDR3 coding DNA: TGTGCCAGCAGTTACGAGCGGGGGGACAATGAGCAGTTCTTC. Translation gives CASSYERGDNEQFF.

V is TRBV3-1 (or the pseudogene TRBV3-2) and J is TRBJ2-2; D might be TRBD2 (7 bases). Trimming cost V 11 bases and J 3 bases, with 10 bases left between them. The V gene's germline CDR1 is LGHDT and CDR2 YNNKEL (reference sequence). The CDR3 runs to 12 residues. The CDR3 loop is CAGRGDTGELFF. Written as DNA, the CDR3 is TGTGCCGGGAGGGGGGACACCGGGGAGCTGTTTTTT.

This rearrangement joins TRBV7-9 to TRBJ1-1; D call uncertain. This CDR3 spans 12 amino acids. From germline, CDR1 is SEHNR and CDR2 FQNEAQ (reference sequence). Trimming left V 5 bases short and J 6 bases short, with 10 bases between. CDR3 amino acids: CASSRQAAEAFF. The CDR3 DNA sequence: TGTGCCAGCAGCCGTCAGGCAGCTGAAGCTTTCTTT.

The rearrangement joins TRBV24-1 to TRBJ2-7, with D perhaps TRBD2 (6 bases). The CDR3 is made up of 13 amino acids. The V end was cut by 6 bases, the J end by 7 bases, with 15 bases between. Germline CDR1 is KGHDR and CDR2 is SFDVKD. CDR3 loop: CATSLAGSGEQYF. The CDR3 coding sequence is TGTGCCACCAGTTTGGCGGGGTCCGGTGAGCAGTACTTC.

Concerning this clone: The sample contains more than one DNA sequence encoding this CDR3. The rearrangement links TRBV10-3 to TRBJ1-5, with 11 bases lining up with TRBD1. Germline CDR1 ENHRY, CDR2 SYGVKD. V dropped 4 bases and J dropped 0; count of bases not matched to a gene: 2. This CDR3 has 16 amino acids. The DNA of the CDR3 is TGTGCCATCAGTGGGACAGGGGGCCTTAGCAATCAGCCCCAGCATTTT. Its protein is CAISGTGGLSNQPQHF.

The CDR3 protein is CASSAHSGDGYTF. The CDR3 coding sequence is TGTGCCAGCAGCGCTCATTCGGGGGATGGCTACACCTTC. The chain has TRBV9 and TRBJ1-2; possibly TRBD1 for D (5 bases). In germline, CDR1 is SGDLS, CDR2 YYNGEE. There are 13 residues in the CDR3. V was cut by 3 bases and J by 6 bases, with 12 bases left in between.

V gene TRBV19 combines with J gene TRBJ1-1; D not certain. Germline V CDR1 and CDR2: LNHDA, SQIVND (reference sequence). The CDR3 has 12 amino acids. The V end was cut by 0 bases, the J end by 7 bases, with 6 bases between. CDR3 protein: CASSIEASEAFF. The DNA of the CDR3 is TGTGCCAGTAGTATAGAGGCCAGTGAAGCTTTCTTT. The entire variable domain, with the rest obtained from reference TRBV19 and TRBJ1-1, is as follows: DGGITQSPKYLFRKEGQNVTLSCEQNLNHDAMYWYRQDPGQGLRLIYYSQIVNDFQKGDIAEGYSVSREKKESFPLTVTSAQKNPTAFYLCASSIEASEAFFGQGTRLTVV.

The chain employs TRBV6-2 or TRBV6-3 and TRBJ2-3; D is unclear. Trimming removed 2 bases at V and 1 base at J, with 10 bases between. Germline V CDR1 and CDR2: MNHEY, SVGEGT. The CDR3 is 15 amino acids. Here the CDR3 reads CASSYPARGTDTQYF. The CDR3 nucleotides read TGTGCCAGCAGTTACCCAGCACGGGGCACAGATACGCAGTATTTT.

CDR3 nucleotide sequence: TGTGCCAGCAGTTTATATCCGGGACAGGGACAAGGGGGAGGCTACACCTTC. As protein: CASSLYPGQGQGGGYTF. The chain carries TRBV28 and TRBJ1-2, with 9 bases matching TRBD1. Germline CDR1 reads MDHEN; CDR2 reads SYDVKM. The V and J ends lost 1 base and 8 bases, in that order; junction bases with no gene match: 14. The CDR3 has 17 residues.

This rearrangement joins TRBV5-1 to TRBJ1-2; weak D call: TRBD1 (6 bases). Germline V CDR1 and CDR2: SGHRS, YFSETQ. V dropped 0 bases and J dropped 7 bases, with 16 bases sitting between them. The CDR3 loop spans 15 amino acids. The CDR3 loop reads CASSLDGGAHRGYTF. The CDR3 bases are TGCGCCAGCAGCTTGGATGGGGGGGCTCATCGTGGCTACACCTTC.

The rearrangement joins TRBV24-1 to TRBJ1-2; possibly TRBD1 for D (5 bases). The CDR3 consists of 14 residues. V was shortened by 3 bases and J by 4 bases, with 11 bases between the two germline ends. Germline lookup yields CDR1 KGHDR and CDR2 SFDVKD. The CDR3 region has the DNA TGTGCCACCAGTGATAGGGGAAGCCTCTATGGCTACACCTTC. This translates into CATSDRGSLYGYTF.

The chain combines TRBV12-5 with TRBJ2-5; TRBD1 matches at 8 bases. V shed 4 bases, J shed 5 bases, and the junction held 9 bases outside the gene matches. The CDR3 runs to 15 residues. Germline V gene data show CDR1 as LGHNT and CDR2 as FRNRAP. DNA of the CDR3: TGTGCTAGTGGTTCGGAAGACAGGGGTTATGAGACCCAGTACTTC. The encoded protein is CASGSEDRGYETQYF.

The chain combines TRBV7-9 with TRBJ1-3; D gene unclear. Trimming left V 7 bases short and J 0 bases short, with 7 bases between. This CDR3 has 13 residues. The germline V gene has CDR1 SEHNR and CDR2 FQNEAQ (reference sequence). The CDR3 loop is CASTRSSGNTIYF. DNA for the CDR3: TGTGCCAGCACCCGGTCCTCTGGAAACACCATATATTTT.

This clone is a singleton in its sample. This chain uses TRBV19 with TRBJ1-5, with a tentative D call TRBD1 (6 bases). With 7 bases removed from V and 0 bases from J, the gap between germline ends came to 19 bases. CDR1 and CDR2 (germline): LNHDA, SQIVND (reference sequence). CDR3 size: 17 residues. The CDR3 region is CASTLRGGGNSNQPQHF. The DNA of the CDR3 is TGTGCCAGTACCCTACGTGGGGGGGGCAATAGCAATCAGCCCCAGCATTTT.

This clone has just one count. The same CDR3 can be traced to other DNA sequences in this sample. The chain has TRBV30 and TRBJ1-5; 7 positions match TRBD1. The junction had 0 bases not matched to a gene; V was cut back by 0 bases and J by 7 bases. This CDR3 region has 12 residues. Looked up from germline, CDR1 is GTSNPN and CDR2 is SVGIG (reference sequence). This CDR3 is CAWSVQGQPQHF. The CDR3 bases are TGTGCCTGGAGTGTACAGGGGCAGCCCCAGCATTTT.

The chain uses TRBV5-1 and TRBJ1-2; tentatively, D is TRBD1 (5 bases). The CDR3 extends over 14 amino acids. V gave up 0 bases and J gave up 2 bases, with 8 bases separating them. Germline loops: CDR1 SGHRS, CDR2 YFSETQ. The DNA for the CDR3 is TGCGCCAGCAGCTTGGGCGGGGCCAACTATGGCTACACCTTC. It encodes CASSLGGANYGYTF.

In its sample, this clone was seen once. This chain connects TRBV6-2 or TRBV6-3 to TRBJ2-4; 10 nucleotides line up with TRBD2. Germline CDR1 reads MNHEY; CDR2 reads SVGEGT. This CDR3 region has 15 residues. Trimming at V came to 5 bases and at J to 5 bases, leaving 6 bases not matched to a gene. The CDR3 here is CASSDPSGGENIQYF. The CDR3 DNA reads as TGTGCCAGCAGTGACCCTAGCGGGGGTGAAAACATTCAGTACTTC.

V is TRBV5-1 and J is TRBJ2-5; D is possibly TRBD1 (5 bases). CDR1 is SGHRS and CDR2 is YFSETQ in the germline V gene. V gave up 3 bases and J gave up 4 bases, with 13 bases separating them. CDR3 length: 14 residues. In DNA form, the CDR3 reads TGCGCCAGCAGCTCCCCCCAGGGAACAGAGACCCAGTACTTC. The encoded protein is CASSSPQGTETQYF.

The chain joins TRBV2 to TRBJ2-3; D is possibly TRBD2 (5 bases). The germline V gene has CDR1 SNHLY and CDR2 FYNNEI. Trimming stripped 5 bases from V and 8 bases from J, with 8 bases between. The CDR3 totals 11 residues. In DNA, the CDR3 is TGTGCCAGCAGTCGGGAAACTACGCAGTATTTT. Residues: CASSRETTQYF.

V is TRBV4-1 and J is TRBJ2-5; 10 bases match TRBD1. J lost 4 bases, V lost 4 bases, and 9 bases had no gene match. The CDR3 loop spans 16 amino acids. Germline CDR1 reads MGHRA; CDR2 reads YSYEKL. The CDR3 sequence: CASSPRQGALAETQYF. The CDR3 coding sequence is TGCGCCAGCAGCCCCCGACAGGGGGCCCTGGCAGAGACCCAGTACTTC.

The gene calls are TRBV4-2 and TRBJ2-3; no definite D call. This CDR3 has 14 amino acids. CDR1 and CDR2 (germline): LGHNA, YNFKEQ. Trimming left V 3 bases short and J 0 bases short, with 7 bases between. DNA for the CDR3: TGTGCCAGCAGCCACCGCACAAGCACAGATACGCAGTATTTT. Encoded protein: CASSHRTSTDTQYF.